This T cell receptor (beta chain) was observed in a study of cytomegalovirus exposure and HLA in healthy donors. The sample holds a few counts of this clone. What it binds is not known. PCR was performed using 60 Vbeta and 13 Jbeta primers. The protocol was immunoSEQ multiplex PCR, while the TCRdb copy is restricted to in-frame clones and leaves out a portion. Of around 130,000 clones in the sample, 73% are singletons; the top ten hold around 2.1%. Trimming left V 4 bases short and J 1 base short, with 14 bases between. The CDR3 runs to 15 residues. Germline CDR1 is SGHKS and CDR2 is YYEKEE (reference sequence). Regarding the study as a whole: Prior analysis indicated that the majority of TCR beta V segments exhibited productivity approximately 90% or approximately 30% of the time. The CMV antigen specificity of a few CMV-associated chains was confirmed through in vitro analysis. High specificity and sensitivity for cytomegalovirus status were reported for the classifier.

The material sequenced was PBMCs. The chain uses TRBV5-5 and TRBJ1-1; tentative D call: TRBD1 (5 bases). This clonotype was obtained from a woman between 35 and 50 years old in good health and CMV-seropositive. CDR3 in DNA: TGTGCCAGCAGCATTACCTCAGGGAAGAACACTGAAGCTTTCTTT. It specifies CASSITSGKNTEAFF.